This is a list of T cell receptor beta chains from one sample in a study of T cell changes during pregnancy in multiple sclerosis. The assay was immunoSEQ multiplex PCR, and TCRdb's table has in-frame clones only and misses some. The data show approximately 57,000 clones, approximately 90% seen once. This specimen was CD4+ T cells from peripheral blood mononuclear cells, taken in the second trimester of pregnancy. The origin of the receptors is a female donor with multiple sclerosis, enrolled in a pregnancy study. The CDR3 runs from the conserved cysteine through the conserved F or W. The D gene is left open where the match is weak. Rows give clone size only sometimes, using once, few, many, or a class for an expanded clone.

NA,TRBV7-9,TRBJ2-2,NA,CASSLVSGRGELFF,TGTGCCAGCAGCTTAGTTTCAGGCCGCGGGGAGCTGTTTTTT
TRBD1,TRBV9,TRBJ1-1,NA,CASSGQGGGGTEAFF,TGTGCCAGCAGCGGTCAAGGGGGCGGTGGGACTGAAGCTTTCTTT
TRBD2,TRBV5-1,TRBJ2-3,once,CASSLAGLVFADTQYF,TGCGCCAGCAGCTTGGCAGGACTAGTTTTTGCAGATACGCAGTATTTT
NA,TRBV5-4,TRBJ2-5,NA,CASSLEIGRGSETQYF,TGTGCCAGCAGCTTGGAGATTGGGAGAGGGAGCGAGACCCAGTACTTC
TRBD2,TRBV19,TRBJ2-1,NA,CASSIDPAGMYNEQFF,TGTGCCAGTAGTATTGACCCAGCGGGAATGTACAATGAGCAGTTCTTC
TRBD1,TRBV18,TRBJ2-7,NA,CASSGTGNSYEQYF,TGTGCCAGCTCCGGGACAGGTAATTCCTACGAGCAGTACTTC
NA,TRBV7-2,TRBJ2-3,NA,CASSLGVGGGEQYF,TGTGCCAGCAGCCTAGGAGTGGGGGGGGGCGAGCAGTATTTT
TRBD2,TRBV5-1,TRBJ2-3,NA,CASSLSRLAGVTDTQYF,TGCGCCAGCAGCTTGTCCAGACTAGCGGGAGTTACAGATACGCAGTATTTT
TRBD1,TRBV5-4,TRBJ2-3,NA,CASSLAGQVITDTQYF,TGTGCCAGCAGCTTGGCGGGACAGGTTATCACAGATACGCAGTATTTT
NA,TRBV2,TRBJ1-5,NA,CASRAARSGQPQHF,TGTGCCAGCAGGGCTGCCCGAAGTGGTCAGCCCCAGCATTTT
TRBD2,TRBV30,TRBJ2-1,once,CAWSVPPLAGVYNEQFF,TGTGCCTGGAGTGTCCCTCCTCTAGCGGGAGTTTACAATGAGCAGTTCTTC